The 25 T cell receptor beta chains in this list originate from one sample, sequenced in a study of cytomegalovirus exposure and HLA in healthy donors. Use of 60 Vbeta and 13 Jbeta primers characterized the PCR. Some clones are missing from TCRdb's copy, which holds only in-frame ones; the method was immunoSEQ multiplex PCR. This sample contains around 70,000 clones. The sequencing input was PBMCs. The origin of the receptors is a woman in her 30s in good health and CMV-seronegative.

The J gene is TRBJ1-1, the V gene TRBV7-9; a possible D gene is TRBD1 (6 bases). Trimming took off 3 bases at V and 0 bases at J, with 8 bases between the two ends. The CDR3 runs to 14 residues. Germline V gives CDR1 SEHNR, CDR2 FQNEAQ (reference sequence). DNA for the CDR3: TGTGCCAGCAGCTTTGGGGACATGAACACTGAAGCTTTCTTT. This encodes CASSFGDMNTEAFF.

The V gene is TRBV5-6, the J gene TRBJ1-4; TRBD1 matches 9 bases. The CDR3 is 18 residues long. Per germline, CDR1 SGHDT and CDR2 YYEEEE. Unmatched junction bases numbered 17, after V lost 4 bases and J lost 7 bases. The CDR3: CASSPPGNRGRLGEKLFF. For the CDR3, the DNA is TGTGCCAGCAGCCCTCCCGGGAACAGGGGGCGCTTAGGTGAAAAACTGTTTTTT.

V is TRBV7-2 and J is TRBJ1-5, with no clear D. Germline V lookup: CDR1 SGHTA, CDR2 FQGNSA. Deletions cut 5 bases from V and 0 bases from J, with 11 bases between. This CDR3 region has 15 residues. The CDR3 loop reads CASSPRGYSNQPQHF. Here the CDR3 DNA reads TGTGCCAGCAGCCCGCGGGGTTATAGCAATCAGCCCCAGCATTTT.

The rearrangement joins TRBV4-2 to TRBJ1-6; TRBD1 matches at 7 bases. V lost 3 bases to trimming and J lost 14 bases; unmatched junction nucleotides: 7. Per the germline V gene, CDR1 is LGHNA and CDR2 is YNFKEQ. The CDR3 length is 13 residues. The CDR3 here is CASSHQEGAALHF. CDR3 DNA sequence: TGTGCCAGCAGCCACCAGGAGGGGGCCGCCCTCCACTTT.

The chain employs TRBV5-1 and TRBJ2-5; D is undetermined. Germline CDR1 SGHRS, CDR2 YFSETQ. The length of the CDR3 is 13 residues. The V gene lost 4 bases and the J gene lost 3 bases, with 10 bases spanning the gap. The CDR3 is CASSLVLKETQYF. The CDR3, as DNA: TGCGCCAGCAGCCTCGTTCTAAAAGAGACCCAGTACTTC.

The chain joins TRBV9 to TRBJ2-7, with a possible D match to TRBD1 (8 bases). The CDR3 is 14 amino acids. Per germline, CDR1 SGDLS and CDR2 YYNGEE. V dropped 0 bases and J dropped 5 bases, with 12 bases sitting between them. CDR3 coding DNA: TGTGCCAGCAGCGTAGGACAGGGGAGGGACGAGCAGTACTTC. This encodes CASSVGQGRDEQYF.

The CDR3 nucleotides are TGCAGCGCCCCGCGGGGGGGCCCCGCCGGGGAGCTGTTTTTT. Its translation: CSAPRGGPAGELFF. The V and J genes are TRBV29-1 and TRBJ2-2, with 9 bases fitting TRBD2. The germline gives CDR1 SQVTM, CDR2 ANQGSEA. The CDR3 contains 14 residues. J was trimmed by 6 bases and V by 7 bases; bases with no gene match: 9.

CDR3 residues: CASSLESGAQPQHF. DNA of the CDR3: TGTGCCAGCAGTTTGGAGTCTGGGGCTCAGCCCCAGCATTTT. The V call is TRBV27, the J call TRBJ1-5, with a weak D call TRBD1 (5 bases). V shed 3 bases and J shed 6 bases, with 12 bases lying between them. There are 14 residues in the CDR3. Looked up from germline, CDR1 is MNHEY and CDR2 is SMNVEV (reference sequence).

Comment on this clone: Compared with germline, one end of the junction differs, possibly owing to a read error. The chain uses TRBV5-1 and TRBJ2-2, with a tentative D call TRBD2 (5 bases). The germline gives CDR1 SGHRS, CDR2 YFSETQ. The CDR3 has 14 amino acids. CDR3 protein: CASKPGRNTGELFF. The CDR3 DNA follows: TGCGCCAGCAAACCCGGACGGAACACCGGGGAACTGTTTTTT.

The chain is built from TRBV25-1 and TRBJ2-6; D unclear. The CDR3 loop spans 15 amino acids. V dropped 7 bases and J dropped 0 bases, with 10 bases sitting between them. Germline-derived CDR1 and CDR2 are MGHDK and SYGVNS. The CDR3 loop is CASNSDLSGANVLTF. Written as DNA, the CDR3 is TGTGCCAGCAACAGTGACCTCTCTGGGGCCAACGTCCTGACTTTC.

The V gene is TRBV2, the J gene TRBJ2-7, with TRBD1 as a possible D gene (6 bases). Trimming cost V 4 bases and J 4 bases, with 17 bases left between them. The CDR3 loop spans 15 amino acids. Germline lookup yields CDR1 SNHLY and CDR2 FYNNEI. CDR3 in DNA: TGTGCCAGCAGTGTGGAATCAGGGGTTACGTACGAGCAGTACTTC. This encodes CASSVESGVTYEQYF. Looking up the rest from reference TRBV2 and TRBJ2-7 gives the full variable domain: EPEVTQTPSHQVTQMGQEVILRCVPISNHLYFYWYRQILGQKVEFLVSFYNNEISEKSEIFDDQFSVERPDGSNFTLKIRSTKLEDSAMYFCASSVESGVTYEQYFGPGTRLTVT.

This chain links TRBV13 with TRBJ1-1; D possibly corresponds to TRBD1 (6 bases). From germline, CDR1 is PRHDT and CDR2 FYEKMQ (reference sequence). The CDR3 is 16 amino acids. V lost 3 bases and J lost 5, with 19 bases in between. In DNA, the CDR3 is TGTGCCAGCAGCTTGAAGCCAAGGTACAGGGTAACTGAAGCTTTCTTT. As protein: CASSLKPRYRVTEAFF.

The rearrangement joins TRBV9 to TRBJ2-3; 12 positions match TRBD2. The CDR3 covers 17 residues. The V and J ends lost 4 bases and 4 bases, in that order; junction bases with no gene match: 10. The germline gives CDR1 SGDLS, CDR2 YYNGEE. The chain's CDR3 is CASSLTSGLAGADTQYF. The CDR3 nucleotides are TGTGCCAGCAGCCTTACCTCGGGACTAGCGGGTGCAGATACGCAGTATTTT.

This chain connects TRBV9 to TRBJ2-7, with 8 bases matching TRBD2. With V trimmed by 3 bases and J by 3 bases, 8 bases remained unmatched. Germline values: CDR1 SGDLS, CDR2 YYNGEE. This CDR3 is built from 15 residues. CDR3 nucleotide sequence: TGTGCCAGCAGCGGAGGATCAAGCGGGAGCTACGAGCAGTACTTC. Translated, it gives CASSGGSSGSYEQYF. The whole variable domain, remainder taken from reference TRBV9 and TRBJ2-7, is DSGVTQTPKHLITATGQRVTLRCSPRSGDLSVYWYQQSLDQGLQFLIQYYNGEERAKGNILERFSAQQFPDLHSELNLSSLELGDSALYFCASSGGSSGSYEQYFGPGTRLTVT.

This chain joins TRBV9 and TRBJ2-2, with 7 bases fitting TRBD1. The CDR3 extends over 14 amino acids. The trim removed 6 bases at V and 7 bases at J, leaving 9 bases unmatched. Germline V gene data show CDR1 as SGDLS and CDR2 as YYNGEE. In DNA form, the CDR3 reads TGTGCCAGCAACCAGGGGACAGCTTTCGGGGAGCTGTTTTTT. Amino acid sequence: CASNQGTAFGELFF.

CDR3 residues: CAWSGAGGRGTQYF. DNA for the CDR3: TGTGCCTGGAGTGGAGCGGGGGGCCGTGGGACCCAGTACTTC. The V and J genes are TRBV30 and TRBJ2-5; 9 bases agree with TRBD2. The CDR3 runs 14 residues. Trimming cost V 1 base and J 7 bases; bases outside gene matches: 7. Germline CDR1 and CDR2: GTSNPN and SVGIG (reference sequence).

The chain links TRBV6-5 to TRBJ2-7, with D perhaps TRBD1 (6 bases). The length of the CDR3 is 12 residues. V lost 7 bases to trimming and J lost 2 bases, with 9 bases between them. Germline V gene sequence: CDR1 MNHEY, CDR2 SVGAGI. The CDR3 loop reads CASTGQTYEQYF. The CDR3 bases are TGTGCCAGCACCGGACAGACCTACGAGCAGTACTTC.

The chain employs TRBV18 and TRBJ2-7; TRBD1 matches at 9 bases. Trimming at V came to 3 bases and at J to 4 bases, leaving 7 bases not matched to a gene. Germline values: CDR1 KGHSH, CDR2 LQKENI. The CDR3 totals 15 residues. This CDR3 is CASSPEDRGKYEQYF. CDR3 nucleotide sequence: TGTGCCAGCTCACCCGAGGACAGGGGAAAGTACGAGCAGTACTTC.

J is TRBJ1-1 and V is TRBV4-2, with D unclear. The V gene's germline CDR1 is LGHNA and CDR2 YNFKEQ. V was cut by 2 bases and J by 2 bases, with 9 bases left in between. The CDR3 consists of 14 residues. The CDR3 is CASSQRRGNTEAFF. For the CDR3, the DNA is TGTGCCAGCAGCCAAAGGCGGGGAAACACTGAAGCTTTCTTT.

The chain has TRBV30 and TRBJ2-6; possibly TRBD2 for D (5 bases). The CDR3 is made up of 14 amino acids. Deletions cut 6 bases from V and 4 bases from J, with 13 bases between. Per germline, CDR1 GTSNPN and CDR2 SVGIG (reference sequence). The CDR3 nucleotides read TGTGCCTGCGGTGGGTCGGGGGGGGCCAACGTCCTGACTTTC. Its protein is CACGGSGGANVLTF. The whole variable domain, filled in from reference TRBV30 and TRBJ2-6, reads SQTIHQWPATLVQPVGSPLSLECTVEGTSNPNLYWYRQAAGRGLQLLFYSVGIGQISSEVPQNLSASRPQDRQFILSSKKLLLSDSGFYLCACGGSGGANVLTFGAGSRLTVL.

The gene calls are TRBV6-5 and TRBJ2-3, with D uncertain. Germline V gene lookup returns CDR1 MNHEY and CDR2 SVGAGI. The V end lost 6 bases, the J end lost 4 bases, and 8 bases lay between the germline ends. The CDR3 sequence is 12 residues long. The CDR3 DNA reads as TGTGCCAGCAGCCGGGTGGCAGATACGCAGTATTTT. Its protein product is CASSRVADTQYF.

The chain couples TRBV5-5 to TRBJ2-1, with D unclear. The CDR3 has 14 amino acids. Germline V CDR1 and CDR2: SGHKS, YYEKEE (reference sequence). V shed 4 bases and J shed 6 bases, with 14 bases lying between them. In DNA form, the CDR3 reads TGTGCCAGCAGCGTTCCCACTATGGGCAATGAGCAGTTCTTC. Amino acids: CASSVPTMGNEQFF. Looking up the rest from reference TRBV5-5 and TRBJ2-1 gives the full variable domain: DAGVTQSPTHLIKTRGQQVTLRCSPISGHKSVSWYQQVLGQGPQFIFQYYEKEERGRGNFPDRFSARQFPNYSSELNVNALLLGDSALYLCASSVPTMGNEQFFGPGTRLTVL.

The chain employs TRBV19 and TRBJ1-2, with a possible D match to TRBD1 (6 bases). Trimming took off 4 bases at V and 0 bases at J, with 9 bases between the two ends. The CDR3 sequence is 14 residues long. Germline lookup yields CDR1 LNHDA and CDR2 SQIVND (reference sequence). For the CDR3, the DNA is TGTGCCAGTAGTAGCAGGACAGCTAACTATGGCTACACCTTC. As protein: CASSSRTANYGYTF.

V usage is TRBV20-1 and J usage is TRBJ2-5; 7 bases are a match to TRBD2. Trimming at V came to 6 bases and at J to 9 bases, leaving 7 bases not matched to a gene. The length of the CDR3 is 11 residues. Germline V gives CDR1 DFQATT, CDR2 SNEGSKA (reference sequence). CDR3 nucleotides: TGCAGTGCGGACGTGGGGGGGGCCCAGTACTTC. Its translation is CSADVGGAQYF.

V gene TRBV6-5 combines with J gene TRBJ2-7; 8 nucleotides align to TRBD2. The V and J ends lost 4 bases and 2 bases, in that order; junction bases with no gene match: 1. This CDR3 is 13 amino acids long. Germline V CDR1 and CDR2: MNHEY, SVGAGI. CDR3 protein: CASSFGGAYEQYF. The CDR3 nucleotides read TGTGCCAGCAGTTTCGGGGGGGCCTACGAGCAGTACTTC.